The clone carrying this T cell receptor beta chain has a single count. Its antigen is undetermined. The data originate from a study of T-cell reconstitution after alpha-beta-depleted transplantation in children. Study-wide results and caveats: One year post-transplant, T-cell counts and diversity were largely derived from T cells produced anew. At day 60, the high TCRbeta diversity found in some patients originated from recipient T cells and thymic progenitors that had survived. At around two months after transplant, the alpha-beta T cells were reportedly derived from several hundred expanded clones that came from non-depleted graft cells.

The ends were cut back, 5 bases at V and 4 bases at J, with 14 bases in the middle. In germline, CDR1 is LNHDA, CDR2 SQIVND (reference sequence). There are 14 residues in the CDR3. As it was prepared, the TCRbeta library received unique molecular identifiers. TCRdb recomputed calls from the PCR reads with MiXCR, one row per CDR3 protein. Of 500,000 to 750,000 distinct CDR3 sequences listed, 25% to 30% are singletons. The receptor comes from a boy under three years old with Wiskott-Aldrich syndrome, due to receive a stem cell transplant. The specimen was PBMCs, collected before TCRalphabeta/CD19-depleted stem cell transplant. V usage is TRBV19 and J usage is TRBJ1-1; tentative D call: TRBD1 (6 bases). CDR3 amino acids: CASSQTGRITEAFF. In DNA form, the CDR3 reads TGTGCCAGTAGTCAAACAGGGAGAATCACTGAAGCTTTCTTT.